This T cell receptor (beta chain) was captured by sequencing in a study of quantifying T cell responses using KT2 cells. Turning to the study itself: cDNA was made from DNase-treated RNA using alpha and beta constant primers.

The V and J ends lost 4 bases and 6 bases, in that order; junction bases with no gene match: 5. CDR1 is MGHDK and CDR2 is SYGVNS in the germline V gene. The CDR3 loop spans 14 amino acids. The cDNA 3' end received a ligated oligonucleotide with a UMI. First-round PCR used around 4 cycles and beta primers RC1.1 and RC1.2 covering TRBC1 and TRBC2. TCRdb itself ran the UMI-ligation and nested PCR reads through MiXCR, one entry per CDR3 protein. The table records about 30,000 distinct CDR3 sequences, about 7.1% of them present only once. The material sequenced was PBMCs spiked with cells of the T cell clone KT2. The J gene is TRBJ2-2, the V gene TRBV25-1; TRBD2 aligns across 7 bases. This receptor was obtained from a human donor. CDR3 DNA sequence: TGTGCCAGCAGTGCCAGCGGGGACGCCGGGGAGCTGTTTTTT. Encoded protein: CASSASGDAGELFF.